This paragraph covers one TCR beta chain sequence. The target antigen is unknown. TCRdb re-derived calls from the RACE reads in MiXCR, one entry per CDR3 protein. The repertoire holds around 250,000 distinct CDR3 sequences, with 8.6% as singletons. The data derive from a study of human T cells and chemical hapten exposure. Study details: While the approximately 22-week study was under way, patients received diphenylcyclopropenone on the scalp every week. Chiefly female patients presented with alopecia areata, totalis or universalis. Study-wide findings and caveats: High-frequency TCRs, those above 1 in 1000, stayed the same after DPC sensitization.

Time point given: pre-sensitization, week 0. Treatment in this sample: therapeutic diphenylcyclopropenone sensitization with weekly scalp DPC. Source: whole blood, taken in connection with sensitization to the hapten diphenylcyclopropenone (DPC). This TCR came from a woman in her 40s with alopecia areata. Some clones in this sample may be carry-over from other donors' samples.

DNA of the CDR3: TGTGCCAGCAGGCGGCCTGGGCTTCGGAGGAACTATGGCTACACCTTC. Protein product: CASRRPGLRRNYGYTF. V gene TRBV12-3 or TRBV12-4 combines with J gene TRBJ1-2; D uncertain. Trimming removed 6 bases at V and 2 bases at J, with 19 bases between. The CDR3 sequence is 16 residues long.